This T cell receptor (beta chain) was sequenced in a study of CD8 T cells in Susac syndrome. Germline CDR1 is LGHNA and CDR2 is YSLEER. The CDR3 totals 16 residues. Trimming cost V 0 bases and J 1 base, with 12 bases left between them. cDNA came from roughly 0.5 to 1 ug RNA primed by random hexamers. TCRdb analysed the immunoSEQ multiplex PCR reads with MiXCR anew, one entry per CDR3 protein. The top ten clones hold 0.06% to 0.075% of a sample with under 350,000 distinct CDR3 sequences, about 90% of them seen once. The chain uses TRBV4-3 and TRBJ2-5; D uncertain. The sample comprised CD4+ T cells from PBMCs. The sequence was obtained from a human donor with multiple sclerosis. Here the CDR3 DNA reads TGCGCCAGCAGCCAAGATACACGGACGGGCCAAGAGACCCAGTACTTC. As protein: CASSQDTRTGQETQYF.